The 8 T cell receptor beta chains listed next were all sequenced from one sample in a study of radiation and T cells in renal cell carcinoma. Time point defined: blood 4 weeks post-SBRT, at nephrectomy. Treatment specified: 15 Gy SBRT to primary tumor, nephrectomy 4 weeks later. The method was immunoSEQ multiplex PCR; TCRdb's version includes in-frame clones alone and lacks a portion of them. The table includes approximately 150,000 clones, approximately 86% detected once. This specimen consisted of blood, obtained from a patient whose treatment included radiotherapy and nephrectomy. The receptors here all came from a woman between 45 and 65 years old with renal cell carcinoma.

This chain connects TRBV5-1 to TRBJ2-7, with 8 bases fitting TRBD2. CDR1 is SGHRS, CDR2 YFSETQ, per germline. V lost 4 bases to trimming and J lost 5 bases; unmatched junction nucleotides: 11. CDR3 length: 15 residues. In DNA form, the CDR3 reads TGCGCCAGCAGCAACCCTTCGGCGGGGGGCCACGAGCAGTACTTC. Protein sequence: CASSNPSAGGHEQYF. The whole variable domain, remainder taken from reference TRBV5-1 and TRBJ2-7, is KAGVTQTPRYLIKTRGQQVTLSCSPISGHRSVSWYQQTPGQGLQFLFEYFSETQRNKGNFPGRFSGRQFSNSRSEMNVSTLELGDSALYLCASSNPSAGGHEQYFGPGTRLTVT.

The CDR3 loop reads CASGAGVTDTQYF. In DNA, the CDR3 is TGTGCCAGCGGAGCGGGGGTCACAGATACGCAGTATTTT. The chain is built from TRBV4-2 and TRBJ2-3, with 8 positions matching TRBD2. The CDR3 length is 13 residues. The V gene end was trimmed by 8 bases and the J gene end by 2 bases; junction bases not matched to a gene: 3. The germline V gene encodes CDR1 LGHNA and CDR2 YNFKEQ.

The chain links TRBV5-4 to TRBJ2-7, with 7 positions matching TRBD1. The V gene end was trimmed by 4 bases and the J gene end by 0 bases; junction bases not matched to a gene: 7. Germline lookup yields CDR1 SGHNT and CDR2 YYREEE (reference sequence). The length of the CDR3 is 15 residues. Here the CDR3 DNA reads TGTGCCAGCAGCGTCCGGGACAGTCCCTCCTACGAGCAGTACTTC. Its protein product is CASSVRDSPSYEQYF.

The chain employs TRBV25-1 and TRBJ2-1; D not resolved. The CDR3 has 14 amino acids. Per the germline V gene, CDR1 is MGHDK and CDR2 is SYGVNS. Trimming pared 2 bases from V and 9 bases from J, leaving 14 bases between. In nucleotides, the CDR3 is TGTGCCAGCAGTGAAACCCTTCAAAGCAGTGAGCAGTTCTTC. Translated: CASSETLQSSEQFF.

V is TRBV29-1 and J is TRBJ1-1; maybe TRBD1 (5 bases). The CDR3 consists of 12 residues. Germline V lookup: CDR1 SQVTM, CDR2 ANQGSEA. Trimming took 5 bases from V and 5 from J, leaving 12 bases between them. The CDR3 loop is CSVYGPGTEAFF. CDR3 DNA sequence: TGCAGCGTTTATGGGCCAGGGACTGAAGCTTTCTTT.

This rearrangement joins TRBV9 to TRBJ2-1; TRBD2 matches 12 bases. This CDR3 has 17 residues. Germline assignment: CDR1 SGDLS and CDR2 YYNGEE. The J segment lost 8 bases and the V segment lost 0 bases, leaving 9 bases of the junction unmatched. CDR3 coding DNA: TGTGCCAGCAGCGTAGCGACTAGCGGGAGTTGGGTTCATGAGCAGTTCTTC. It specifies CASSVATSGSWVHEQFF.

The chain couples TRBV19 to TRBJ1-2; D may be TRBD1 (5 bases). This CDR3 has 13 residues. CDR1 is LNHDA and CDR2 is SQIVND in the germline V gene (reference sequence). V was clipped by 6 bases and J by 8 bases, with 16 bases between them. CDR3 DNA: TGTGCCAGTAGCTACATGGCAGGGAGGGGCTACACCTTC. This codes for CASSYMAGRGYTF.

The chain has TRBV5-1 and TRBJ2-7; D is possibly TRBD2 (5 bases). This CDR3 contains 16 residues. The V end lost 2 bases, the J end lost 1 base, and 16 bases lay between the germline ends. CDR1 and CDR2 (germline): SGHRS, YFSETQ. The CDR3 DNA reads TGCGCCAGCAGCTTCGGAAGCGGTCTTTTATCCTACGAGCAGTACTTC. Translating gives CASSFGSGLLSYEQYF.